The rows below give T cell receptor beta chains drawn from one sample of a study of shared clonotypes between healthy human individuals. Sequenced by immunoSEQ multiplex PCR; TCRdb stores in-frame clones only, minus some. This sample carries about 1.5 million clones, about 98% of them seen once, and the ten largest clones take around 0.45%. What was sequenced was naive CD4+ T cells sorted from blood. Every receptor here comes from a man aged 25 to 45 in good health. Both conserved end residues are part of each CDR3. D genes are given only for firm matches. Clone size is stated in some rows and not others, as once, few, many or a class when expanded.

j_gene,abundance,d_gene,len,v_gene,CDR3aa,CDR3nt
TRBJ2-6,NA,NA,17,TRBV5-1,CASSLPDGVSGANVLTF,TGCGCCAGCAGCCTACCGGACGGAGTCTCTGGGGCCAACGTCCTGACTTTC
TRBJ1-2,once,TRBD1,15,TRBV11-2,CASSLDRQGGNGYTF,TGTGCCAGCAGCTTAGATCGACAGGGTGGAAATGGCTACACCTTC
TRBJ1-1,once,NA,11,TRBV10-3,CAIKSGTEAFF,TGTGCCATCAAAAGTGGGACTGAAGCTTTCTTT
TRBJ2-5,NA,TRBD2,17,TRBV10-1,CASSDRLAGEVGETQYF,TGCGCCAGCAGTGATCGACTAGCGGGAGAGGTAGGAGAGACCCAGTACTTC
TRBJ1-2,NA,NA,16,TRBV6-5,CASSYRGQLKYYGYTF,TGTGCCAGCAGTTACCGTGGACAGTTAAAGTACTATGGCTACACCTTC
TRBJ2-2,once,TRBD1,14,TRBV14,CASRRTGNTGELFF,TGTGCCAGCCGGAGGACAGGGAACACCGGGGAGCTGTTTTTT
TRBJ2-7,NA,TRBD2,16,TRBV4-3,CASSQDEVAGNYEQYF,TGCGCCAGCAGCCAAGATGAGGTAGCGGGAAACTACGAGCAGTACTTC
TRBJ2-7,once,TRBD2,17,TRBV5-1,CASSLVTSGTSSYEQYF,TGCGCCAGCAGCTTGGTAACTAGCGGGACCAGCTCCTACGAGCAGTACTTC
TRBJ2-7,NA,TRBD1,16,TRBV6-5,CASSSPGDRGGYEQYF,TGTGCCAGCAGTTCCCCTGGGGACAGGGGAGGGTACGAGCAGTACTTC
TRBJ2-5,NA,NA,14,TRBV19,CASQSRWGQETQYF,TGTGCCAGTCAGTCCCGTTGGGGACAAGAGACCCAGTACTTC
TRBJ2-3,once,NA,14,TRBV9,CASSARSLGDTQYF,TGTGCCAGCAGCGCGAGAAGTCTGGGAGATACGCAGTATTTT
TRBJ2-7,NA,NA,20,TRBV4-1,CASSQDRGFIGADSSYEQYF,TGCGCCAGCAGCCAAGATCGGGGGTTTATAGGAGCGGATAGCTCCTACGAGCAGTACTTC
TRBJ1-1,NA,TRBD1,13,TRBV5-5,CASSLTGGLEAFF,TGTGCCAGCAGCTTGACAGGGGGCTTGGAAGCTTTCTTT
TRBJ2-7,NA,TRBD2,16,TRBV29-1,CSVETGNLAGVREQYF,TGCAGCGTTGAAACAGGGAATCTAGCGGGAGTTCGCGAGCAGTACTTC
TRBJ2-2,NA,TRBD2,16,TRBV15,CATSIWAGGLAGELFF,TGTGCCACCAGCATTTGGGCGGGAGGTCTTGCCGGGGAGCTGTTTTTT
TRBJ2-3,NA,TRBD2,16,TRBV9,CASSVGAGSGTDTQYF,TGTGCCAGCAGCGTAGGAGCCGGTAGCGGGACAGATACGCAGTATTTT
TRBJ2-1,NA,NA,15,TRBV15,CATSRDMGGRYEQFF,TGTGCCACCAGCAGAGATATGGGGGGCAGGTATGAGCAGTTCTTC
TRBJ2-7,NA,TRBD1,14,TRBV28,CASSWTGAPYEQYF,TGTGCCAGCAGTTGGACAGGGGCGCCCTACGAGCAGTACTTC
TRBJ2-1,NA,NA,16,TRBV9,CASSVDPRSVYNEQFF,TGTGCCAGCAGCGTAGACCCGCGTTCGGTCTACAATGAGCAGTTCTTC
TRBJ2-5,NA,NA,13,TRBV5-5,CASSLGGQETQYF,TGTGCCAGCAGCTTGGGGGGCCAAGAGACCCAGTACTTC
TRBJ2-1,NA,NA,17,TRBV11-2,CASSLFDKVPSYNEQFF,TGTGCCAGCAGCTTATTCGATAAGGTACCGTCCTACAATGAGCAGTTCTTC
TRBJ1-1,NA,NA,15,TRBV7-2,CASSFNRGSGSNSCF,TGTGCCAGCAGCTTTAATCGCGGGTCGGGCTCAAACAGCTGCTTT
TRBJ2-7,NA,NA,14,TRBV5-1,CASSLYLTDYEQYF,TGCGCCAGCAGCTTGTATCTAACAGACTACGAGCAGTACTTC
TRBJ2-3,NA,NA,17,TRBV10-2,CASSGPGSVGNTDTQYF,TGCGCCAGCAGCGGGCCGGGCAGCGTCGGTAACACAGATACGCAGTATTTT
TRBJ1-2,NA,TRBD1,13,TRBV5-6,CASSRPQGAGYTF,TGTGCCAGCAGTCGCCCCCAGGGGGCTGGCTACACCTTC
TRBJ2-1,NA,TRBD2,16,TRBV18,CASSPYSGMGGNEQFF,TGTGCCAGCTCTCCGTATAGCGGGATGGGGGGCAATGAGCAGTTCTTC
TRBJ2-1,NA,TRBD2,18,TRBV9,CASSVVGRSGSSGNEQFF,TGTGCCAGCAGCGTAGTGGGTCGTAGCGGGAGTTCCGGGAATGAGCAGTTCTTC
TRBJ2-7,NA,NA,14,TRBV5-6,CASRGGGLGYEQYF,TGTGCCAGCAGGGGAGGCGGGTTAGGCTACGAGCAGTACTTC
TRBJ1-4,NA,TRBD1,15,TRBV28,CASSPGGQENEKLFF,TGTGCCAGCAGCCCCGGGGGACAGGAGAATGAAAAACTGTTTTTT
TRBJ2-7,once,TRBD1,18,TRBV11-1,CASSRDRGGVWSSYEQYF,TGTGCCAGCAGCCGTGACAGGGGCGGCGTTTGGAGCTCCTACGAGCAGTACTTC
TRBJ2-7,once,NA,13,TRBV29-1,CSVSGLGTYEQYF,TGCAGCGTTTCAGGGTTGGGGACCTACGAGCAGTACTTC
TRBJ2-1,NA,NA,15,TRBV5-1,CASSPQGSGNNEQFF,TGCGCCAGCAGCCCGCAGGGATCTGGAAACAATGAGCAGTTCTTC
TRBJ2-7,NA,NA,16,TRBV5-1,CASSLASDRASYEQYF,TGCGCCAGCAGCTTGGCTTCGGACCGGGCATCCTACGAGCAGTACTTC
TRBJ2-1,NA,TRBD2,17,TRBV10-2,CASSESGLAGVWNEQFF,TGCGCCAGCAGTGAGTCGGGACTAGCGGGAGTGTGGAATGAGCAGTTCTTC
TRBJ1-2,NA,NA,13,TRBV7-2,CASSMGRSDGYTF,TGTGCCAGCAGCATGGGACGGAGCGATGGCTACACCTTC
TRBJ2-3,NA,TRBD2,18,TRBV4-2,CASSQDHVAGGPTDTQYF,TGTGCCAGCAGCCAAGATCACGTAGCGGGAGGGCCAACAGATACGCAGTATTTT
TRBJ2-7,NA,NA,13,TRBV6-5,CASGLAGYYEQYF,TGTGCCAGCGGCCTTGCTGGATACTACGAGCAGTACTTC
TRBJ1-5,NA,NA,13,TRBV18,CASSPPTGQPQHF,TGTGCCAGCTCACCACCGACGGGGCAGCCCCAGCATTTT
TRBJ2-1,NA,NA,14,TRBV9,CASSVVLGPKEQFF,TGTGCCAGCAGCGTAGTTTTGGGGCCCAAGGAGCAGTTCTTC
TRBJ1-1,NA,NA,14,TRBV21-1,CASSRRVMNTEAFF,TGTGCCAGCAGCAGAAGGGTTATGAACACTGAAGCTTTCTTT
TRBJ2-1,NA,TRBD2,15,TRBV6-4,CASSRREGRYNEQFF,TGTGCCAGCAGTAGACGGGAGGGTCGCTACAATGAGCAGTTCTTC
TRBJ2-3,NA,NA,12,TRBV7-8,CASSRDGDTQYF,TGTGCCAGCAGTCGCGACGGCGATACGCAGTATTTT